These 11 T cell receptor beta chains were sequenced from one sample in a study of monozygotic twins with inflammatory bowel disease. TCRdb reprocessed the 5' RACE reads; each CDR3 protein has one entry and no DNA is given. The clone table shows approximately 150,000 distinct CDR3 sequences, with the ten largest holding roughly 2.4%. Material for sequencing was blood. Receptors originate from a human donor with ulcerative colitis or Crohn's disease, or a healthy co-twin of an affected twin (not recorded which).

This chain joins TRBV20-1 and TRBJ2-6; without DNA, the TCRdb call of TRBD1 cannot be checked. The V gene's germline CDR1 is DFQATT and CDR2 SNEGSKA (reference sequence). The CDR3 is made up of 15 amino acids. CDR3 region: CSARRGGPGANVLTF.

The J gene is TRBJ2-3, the V gene TRBV6-4; without DNA, the TCRdb call of TRBD2 cannot be checked. The germline CDR1 and CDR2 sequences are MRHNA and SNTAGT. The CDR3 extends over 18 amino acids. The CDR3 loop reads CASSDFLGRAGGVDTQYF.

The V call is TRBV11-2, the J call TRBJ2-1; TCRdb's D call of TRBD2 is untestable without DNA. Germline loops: CDR1 SGHAT, CDR2 FQNNGV. CDR3 length equals 19 residues. CDR3: CASSLEGSGSMGTYNEQFF.

V is TRBV18 and J is TRBJ2-4. The CDR3 has 15 amino acids. CDR1 and CDR2 (germline): KGHSH, LQKENI. The CDR3 spells CASSPLTATKNMQYF.

The rearrangement joins TRBV7-2 to TRBJ1-5; the TRBD1 assignment by TCRdb is unverifiable without DNA. Germline CDR1 SGHTA, CDR2 FQGNSA. The CDR3 contains 14 residues. This CDR3 is CASSQGGGNQPQHF.

This chain joins TRBV6-5 and TRBJ2-3. The CDR3 covers 16 residues. Germline V lookup: CDR1 MNHEY, CDR2 SVGAGI. CDR3 in amino acids: CASSYPRSGYIDTQYF.

The chain links TRBV7-2 to TRBJ1-1. The CDR3 extends over 14 amino acids. Germline-derived CDR1 and CDR2 are SGHTA and FQGNSA. Here the CDR3 reads CASSTLGTAVEAFF.

V gene TRBV5-1 combines with J gene TRBJ2-2; the D gene TCRdb calls, TRBD1, cannot be checked with no DNA. The CDR3 is 18 residues long. Germline values: CDR1 SGHRS, CDR2 YFSETQ. The CDR3 is CASSLYRDSGSEAGELFF.

The chain joins TRBV7-2 to TRBJ2-1. This CDR3 region has 12 residues. Per the germline V gene, CDR1 is SGHTA and CDR2 is FQGNSA. CDR3 loop: CASRGMSNEQFF.

This rearrangement joins TRBV3-1 to TRBJ2-1; the TCRdb D gene call, TRBD2, has no DNA to confirm it. The CDR3 extends over 16 amino acids. Per germline, CDR1 LGHDT and CDR2 YNNKEL (reference sequence). CDR3 residues: CASSGRRTSGSNEQFF.

The chain is built from TRBV7-2 and TRBJ2-3; TCRdb's D call, TRBD2, is unchecked because there is no DNA. CDR1 and CDR2 (germline): SGHTA, FQGNSA. The CDR3 extends over 17 amino acids. CDR3 sequence: CASSPKTSGRFTDTQYF.